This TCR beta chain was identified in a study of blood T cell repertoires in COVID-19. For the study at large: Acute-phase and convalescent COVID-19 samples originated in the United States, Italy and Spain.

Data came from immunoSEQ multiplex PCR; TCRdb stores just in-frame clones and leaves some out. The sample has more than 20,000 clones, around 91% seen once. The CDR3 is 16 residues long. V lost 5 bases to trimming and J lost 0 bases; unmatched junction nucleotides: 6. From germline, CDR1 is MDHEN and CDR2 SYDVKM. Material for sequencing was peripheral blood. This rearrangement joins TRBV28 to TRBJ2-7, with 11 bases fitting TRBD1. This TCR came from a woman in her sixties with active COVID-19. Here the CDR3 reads CASSPRDRGTSYEQYF. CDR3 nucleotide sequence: TGTGCCAGCAGTCCTCGGGACAGGGGGACCTCCTACGAGCAGTACTTC. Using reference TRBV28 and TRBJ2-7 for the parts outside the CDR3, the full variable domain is DVKVTQSSRYLVKRTGEKVFLECVQDMDHENMFWYRQDPGLGLRLIYFSYDVKMKEKGDIPEGYSVSREKKERFSLILESASTNQTSMYLCASSPRDRGTSYEQYFGPGTRLTVT.